The 27 T cell receptor beta chains presented below share a single source sample, sequenced in a study of monozygotic twins with inflammatory bowel disease (dated by TCRdb to between 2017 and 2020). Libraries were built with 5' RACE. Sequencing took place on an Illumina HiSeq 2500. One entry per CDR3 protein sequence results from the TCRdb reprocessing of the reads, with DNA left out. Per the sample table, the count is about 210,000 distinct CDR3 sequences. The leading ten clones occupy approximately 1.6% of the sample. The sequenced sample was blood. Every receptor here comes from a human donor with ulcerative colitis or Crohn's disease, or a healthy co-twin of an affected twin (not recorded which).

The genes are TRBV20-1 and TRBJ1-1. The CDR3 covers 13 residues. Germline loops: CDR1 DFQATT, CDR2 SNEGSKA (reference sequence). The CDR3 loop is CSAGTAANTEAFF.

The V gene is TRBV5-6, the J gene TRBJ1-2. The CDR3 covers 15 residues. From germline, CDR1 is SGHDT and CDR2 YYEEEE. The CDR3 spells CASSPQGGGARGYTF.

CDR3 sequence reads: CAISEGTGRGYTF. V gene TRBV10-3 combines with J gene TRBJ1-2; TCRdb selects TRBD1, and the lack of DNA leaves this call unchecked. Germline CDR1 and CDR2: ENHRY and SYGVKD. CDR3 length equals 13 residues.

The rearrangement joins TRBV10-3 to TRBJ1-5. Looked up from germline, CDR1 is ENHRY and CDR2 is SYGVKD. This CDR3 contains 12 residues. CDR3 sequence: CAISESGLIQHF.

The V call is TRBV6-1, the J call TRBJ2-2; with no DNA, the TCRdb D assignment of TRBD2 cannot be verified. Germline lookup yields CDR1 MNHNS and CDR2 SASEGT. The CDR3 covers 16 residues. CDR3 residues: CASNRLAGSGTGELFF.

V usage is TRBV5-1 and J usage is TRBJ2-2; TCRdb reports TRBD2, a call that lacks DNA to check it against. The CDR3 runs to 18 residues. Germline V gene sequence: CDR1 SGHRS, CDR2 YFSETQ. This chain's CDR3 is CASSLEGGLLLRTGELFF. Supplemented by reference TRBV5-1 and TRBJ2-2, the full variable domain reads KAGVTQTPRYLIKTRGQQVTLSCSPISGHRSVSWYQQTPGQGLQFLFEYFSETQRNKGNFPGRFSGRQFSNSRSEMNVSTLELGDSALYLCASSLEGGLLLRTGELFFGEGSRLTVL.

CDR3 sequence: CASSQLRPGVGDTIYF. The chain uses TRBV14 and TRBJ1-3. The CDR3 is 16 residues long. Germline CDR1 and CDR2: SGHDN and FVKESK. The variable domain in full, with the rest retrieved from reference TRBV14 and TRBJ1-3, is EAGVTQFPSHSVIEKGQTVTLRCDPISGHDNLYWYRRVMGKEIKFLLHFVKESKQDESGMPNNRFLAERTGGTYSTLKVQPAELEDSGVYFCASSQLRPGVGDTIYFGEGSWLTVV.

V is TRBV12-3 or TRBV12-4 and J is TRBJ2-7; TCRdb reports TRBD2, a call that lacks DNA to check it against. This CDR3 contains 13 residues. The CDR3 loop is CASSLGGRLEQYF.

The chain couples TRBV12-3 or TRBV12-4 to TRBJ2-7; the D call from TCRdb, TRBD1, cannot be confirmed without DNA. This CDR3 has 15 amino acids. The CDR3 reads CASSGVTGAAYEQYF.

V usage is TRBV12-3 or TRBV12-4 and J usage is TRBJ2-1; TCRdb's assignment of TRBD1 cannot be checked, as there is no DNA. The CDR3 spans 16 residues. The CDR3 protein is CASNLRTGGADNEQFF.

V and J are TRBV9 and TRBJ1-3; without DNA, the TCRdb call of TRBD1 cannot be checked. The length of the CDR3 is 15 residues. From germline, CDR1 is SGDLS and CDR2 YYNGEE. CDR3 sequence: CASTKGGAQGNTIYF.

The chain combines TRBV5-1 with TRBJ1-5; TCRdb's assignment of TRBD1 cannot be checked, as there is no DNA. Germline values: CDR1 SGHRS, CDR2 YFSETQ. The CDR3 extends over 13 amino acids. The CDR3 loop reads CASSYRGDQPQHF.

The CDR3 loop is CASIQRISYGYTF. The genes are TRBV4-2 and TRBJ1-2. The CDR3 extends over 13 amino acids. Germline CDR1 is LGHNA and CDR2 is YNFKEQ.

This chain joins TRBV5-1 and TRBJ2-1; no DNA is available, so the TRBD2 call from TCRdb remains unchecked. The CDR3 sequence is 20 residues long. Germline lookup yields CDR1 SGHRS and CDR2 YFSETQ. This chain's CDR3 is CASNGPRLAGGINSYNEQFF.

The chain employs TRBV10-3 and TRBJ2-6; the D gene TCRdb calls, TRBD1, cannot be checked with no DNA. CDR3 length: 18 amino acids. Per germline, CDR1 ENHRY and CDR2 SYGVKD. CDR3 loop: CAISDDRGLNSGANVLTF.

V usage is TRBV12-3 or TRBV12-4 and J usage is TRBJ1-4; absent DNA, TCRdb's TRBD1 call cannot be checked. The CDR3 covers 15 residues. The CDR3 sequence: CASSPDSLSSEKLFF.

The V call is TRBV6-6, the J call TRBJ2-7. CDR3 length equals 12 residues. From germline, CDR1 is MNHNY and CDR2 SVGAGI (reference sequence). The chain's CDR3 is CASSSTSYEQYF.

CDR3 in amino acids: CASSISTGGRDTEAFF. The rearrangement joins TRBV5-1 to TRBJ1-1; with no DNA, the TCRdb D assignment of TRBD1 cannot be verified. Germline lookup yields CDR1 SGHRS and CDR2 YFSETQ. The length of the CDR3 is 16 residues.

The chain is built from TRBV10-3 and TRBJ2-1; TCRdb calls TRBD1, which cannot be checked without DNA. The length of the CDR3 is 17 residues. From germline, CDR1 is ENHRY and CDR2 SYGVKD. The CDR3 spells CAISESVGHQSYNEQFF.

This chain links TRBV12-3 or TRBV12-4 with TRBJ2-3; TCRdb designates TRBD2, a call that cannot be tested without DNA. The CDR3 extends over 16 amino acids. CDR3 residues: CASTLGQGFPADTQYF.

The chain uses TRBV11-1 and TRBJ2-7; the TCRdb D gene call, TRBD2, has no DNA to confirm it. This CDR3 is built from 18 residues. The V gene's germline CDR1 is SGHAT and CDR2 FQDESV (reference sequence). The CDR3: CASSSPPVGRELLDEQYF.

V is TRBV24-1 and J is TRBJ2-7. CDR1 and CDR2 from the germline V gene are KGHDR and SFDVKD. The CDR3 contains 14 residues. This CDR3 reads CATSASGSSYEQYF.

The chain joins TRBV7-8 to TRBJ1-5; the TRBD1 assignment by TCRdb is unverifiable without DNA. The CDR3 sequence is 14 residues long. Germline values: CDR1 SGHVS, CDR2 FQNEAQ. This CDR3 reads CVSSSFGQYQPQHF.

This chain uses TRBV5-4 with TRBJ2-1; the D call from TCRdb, TRBD1, cannot be confirmed without DNA. This CDR3 comprises 14 residues. Germline loops: CDR1 SGHNT, CDR2 YYREEE (reference sequence). The CDR3 sequence: CASSSTPAPNEQFF.

The chain employs TRBV4-1 and TRBJ1-4; TCRdb's assignment of TRBD1 cannot be checked, as there is no DNA. CDR1 and CDR2 (germline): MGHRA, YSYEKL. CDR3 length equals 17 residues. The CDR3 is CASSHPLAGQKNEKLFF.

The chain recombines TRBV12-3 or TRBV12-4 with TRBJ1-6; TCRdb selects TRBD1, and the lack of DNA leaves this call unchecked. The CDR3 has 15 residues. CDR3 protein: CASSQGVPDNSPLHF.

J is TRBJ2-1 and V is TRBV3-1; TCRdb gives TRBD1 as the D gene, but with no DNA this cannot be confirmed. The CDR3 contains 18 residues. Germline lookup yields CDR1 LGHDT and CDR2 YNNKEL (reference sequence). The CDR3 protein is CASSQDTRGAGGYNEQFF.